What follows describes a single T cell receptor (beta chain). Its antigen is still unknown. This sample stems from a study of T cell responses to AZD1222 COVID-19 vaccine. V lost 0 bases, J lost 4 bases, and 4 bases stayed unmatched. CDR3 length: 15 amino acids. Germline assignment: CDR1 LGHNA and CDR2 YNFKEQ. Regarding the study as a whole: Spike-specific TCR breadth and depth grew following two AZD1222 doses.

The protocol was immunoSEQ multiplex PCR, while the TCRdb copy is restricted to in-frame clones and leaves out a portion. This sample has about 86,000 clones, with 88% found just once. Sequenced material: peripheral blood, taken on day 0 of MenACWY control vaccination. The clonotype comes from an adult in good health. This chain uses TRBV4-2 with TRBJ1-1, with 8 bases lining up with TRBD1. CDR3 loop: CASSQETGTGTEAFF. Here the CDR3 DNA reads TGTGCCAGCAGCCAAGAAACAGGGACAGGCACTGAAGCTTTCTTT.